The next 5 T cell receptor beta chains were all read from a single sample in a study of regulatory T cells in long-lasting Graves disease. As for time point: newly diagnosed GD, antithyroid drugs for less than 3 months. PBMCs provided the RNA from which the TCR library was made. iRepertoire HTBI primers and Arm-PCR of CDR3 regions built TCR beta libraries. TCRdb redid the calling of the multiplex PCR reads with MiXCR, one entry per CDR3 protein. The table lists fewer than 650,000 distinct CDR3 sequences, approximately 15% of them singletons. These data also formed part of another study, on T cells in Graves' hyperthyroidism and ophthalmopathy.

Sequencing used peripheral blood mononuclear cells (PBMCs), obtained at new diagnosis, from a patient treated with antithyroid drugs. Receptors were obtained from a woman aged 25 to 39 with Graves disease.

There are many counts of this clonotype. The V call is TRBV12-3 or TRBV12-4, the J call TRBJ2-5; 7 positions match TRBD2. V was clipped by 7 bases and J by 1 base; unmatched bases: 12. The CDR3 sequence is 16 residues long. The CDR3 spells CASNTWGGRSQETQYF. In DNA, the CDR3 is TGTGCCAGCAACACCTGGGGGGGGAGAAGCCAAGAGACCCAGTACTTC.

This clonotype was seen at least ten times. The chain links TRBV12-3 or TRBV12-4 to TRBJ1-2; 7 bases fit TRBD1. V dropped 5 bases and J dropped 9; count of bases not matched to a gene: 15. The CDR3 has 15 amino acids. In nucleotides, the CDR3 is TGTGCCAGCAGTAGCGGGGACAGTCTTATGGGTAGCTACACCTTC. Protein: CASSSGDSLMGSYTF.

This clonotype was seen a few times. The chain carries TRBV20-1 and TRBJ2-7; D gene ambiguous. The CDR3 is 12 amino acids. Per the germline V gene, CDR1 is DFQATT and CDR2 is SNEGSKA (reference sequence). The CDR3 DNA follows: TGCAGCTCGATACCCCTCTACCGGGAGCAGTACTTC. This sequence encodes CSSIPLYREQYF.

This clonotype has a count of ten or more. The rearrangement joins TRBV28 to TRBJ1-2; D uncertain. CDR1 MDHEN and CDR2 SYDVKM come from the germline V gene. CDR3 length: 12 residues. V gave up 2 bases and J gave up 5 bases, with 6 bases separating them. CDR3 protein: CASSLSQYGYTF. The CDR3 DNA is TGTGCCAGCAGTTTAAGCCAGTATGGCTACACCTTC.

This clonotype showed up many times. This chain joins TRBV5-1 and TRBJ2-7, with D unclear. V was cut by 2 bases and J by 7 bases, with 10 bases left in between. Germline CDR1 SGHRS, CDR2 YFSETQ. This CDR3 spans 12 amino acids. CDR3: CASSFRLGEQYF. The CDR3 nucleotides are TGCGCCAGCAGCTTTAGACTCGGAGAGCAGTACTTC.